This T cell receptor beta chain was profiled in a study of T cell changes during pregnancy in multiple sclerosis. Clones were sequenced by immunoSEQ multiplex PCR, and TCRdb holds only the in-frame ones, with some missing. The table lists around 58,000 clones, roughly 90% of them singletons. CDR1 is LGHNA, CDR2 YSLEER, per germline. Deletions cut 4 bases from V and 4 bases from J, with 13 bases between. The CDR3 runs to 15 residues. The sample consisted of peripheral blood, taken before pregnancy. The source is a female donor with multiple sclerosis, enrolled in a pregnancy study. The rearrangement joins TRBV4-3 to TRBJ2-2; D is perhaps TRBD2 (7 bases). The CDR3 loop reads CASSRNRGATGELFF. For the CDR3, the DNA is TGCGCCAGCAGCCGGAACCGGGGGGCCACCGGGGAGCTGTTTTTT.